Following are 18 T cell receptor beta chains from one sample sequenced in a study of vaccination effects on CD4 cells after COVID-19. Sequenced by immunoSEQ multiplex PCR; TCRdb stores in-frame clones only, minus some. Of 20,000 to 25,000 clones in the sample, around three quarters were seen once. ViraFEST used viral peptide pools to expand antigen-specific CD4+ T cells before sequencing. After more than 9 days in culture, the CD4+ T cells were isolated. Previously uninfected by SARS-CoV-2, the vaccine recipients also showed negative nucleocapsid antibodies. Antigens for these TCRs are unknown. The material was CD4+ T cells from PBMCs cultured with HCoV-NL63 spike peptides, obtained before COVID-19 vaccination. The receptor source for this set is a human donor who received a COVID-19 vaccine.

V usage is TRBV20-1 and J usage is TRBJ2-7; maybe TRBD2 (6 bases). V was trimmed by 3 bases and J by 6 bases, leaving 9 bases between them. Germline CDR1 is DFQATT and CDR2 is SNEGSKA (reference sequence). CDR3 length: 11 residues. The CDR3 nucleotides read TGCAGTGCTAGGGGACTTTCCGAGCAGTACTTC. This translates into CSARGLSEQYF.

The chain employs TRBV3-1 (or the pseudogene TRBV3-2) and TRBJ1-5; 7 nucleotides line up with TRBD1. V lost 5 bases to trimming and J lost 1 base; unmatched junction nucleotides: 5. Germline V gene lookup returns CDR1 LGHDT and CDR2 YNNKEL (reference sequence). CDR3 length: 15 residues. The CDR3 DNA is TGTGCCAGCAGCTTCGGGACAGAAAGCAATCAGCCCCAGCATTTT. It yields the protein CASSFGTESNQPQHF.

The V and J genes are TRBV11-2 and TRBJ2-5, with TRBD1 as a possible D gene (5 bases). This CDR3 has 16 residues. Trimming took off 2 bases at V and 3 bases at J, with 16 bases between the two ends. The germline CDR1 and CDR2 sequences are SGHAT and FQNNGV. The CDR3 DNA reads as TGTGCCAGCAGCTTAAACCCCCCAGGGCAGGAAGAGACCCAGTACTTC. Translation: CASSLNPPGQEETQYF.

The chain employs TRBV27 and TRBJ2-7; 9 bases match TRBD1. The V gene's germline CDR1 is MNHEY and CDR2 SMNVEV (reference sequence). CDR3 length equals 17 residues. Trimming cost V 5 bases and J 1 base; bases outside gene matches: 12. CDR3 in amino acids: CASSPQAETGGSYEQYF. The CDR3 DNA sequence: TGTGCCAGCAGTCCACAAGCTGAGACAGGGGGGTCCTACGAGCAGTACTTC.

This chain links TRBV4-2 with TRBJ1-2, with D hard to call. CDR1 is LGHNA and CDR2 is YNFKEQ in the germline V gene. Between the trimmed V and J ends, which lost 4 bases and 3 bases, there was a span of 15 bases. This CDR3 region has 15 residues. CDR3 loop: CASSPELQRDYGYTF. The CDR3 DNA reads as TGTGCCAGCAGCCCTGAACTACAGAGGGACTATGGCTACACCTTC.

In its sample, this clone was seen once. In nucleotides, the CDR3 is TGTGCCAGCAGTACCCCAGGGGGATCAGAGACCCAGTACTTC. Encoded protein: CASSTPGGSETQYF. The chain uses TRBV27 and TRBJ2-5; 7 nucleotides agree with TRBD1. Losses at the gene ends were 5 bases for V and 4 bases for J; bases not matched to a gene: 7. The CDR3 length is 14 residues. Per germline, CDR1 MNHEY and CDR2 SMNVEV (reference sequence).

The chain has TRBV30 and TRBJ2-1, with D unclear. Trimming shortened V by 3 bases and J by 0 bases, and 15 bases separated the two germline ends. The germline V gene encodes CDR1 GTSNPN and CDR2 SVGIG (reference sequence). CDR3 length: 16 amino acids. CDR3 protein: CAWRSTRADSYNEQFF. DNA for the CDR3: TGTGCCTGGAGGAGTACCCGGGCCGACTCCTACAATGAGCAGTTCTTC. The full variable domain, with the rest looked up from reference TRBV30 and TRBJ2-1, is SQTIHQWPATLVQPVGSPLSLECTVEGTSNPNLYWYRQAAGRGLQLLFYSVGIGQISSEVPQNLSASRPQDRQFILSSKKLLLSDSGFYLCAWRSTRADSYNEQFFGPGTRLTVL.

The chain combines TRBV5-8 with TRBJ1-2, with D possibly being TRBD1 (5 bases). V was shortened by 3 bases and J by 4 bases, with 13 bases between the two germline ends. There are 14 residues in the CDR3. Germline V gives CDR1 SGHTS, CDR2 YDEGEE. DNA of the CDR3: TGTGCCAGCAGCTCCGAGAGGGGAACCTATGGCTACACCTTC. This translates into CASSSERGTYGYTF.

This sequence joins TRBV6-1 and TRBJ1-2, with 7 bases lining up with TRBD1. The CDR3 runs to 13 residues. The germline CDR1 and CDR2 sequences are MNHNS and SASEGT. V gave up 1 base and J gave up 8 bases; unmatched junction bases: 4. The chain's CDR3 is CASSEDPDRGYTF. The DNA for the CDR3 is TGTGCCAGCAGTGAAGACCCGGACAGGGGCTACACCTTC.

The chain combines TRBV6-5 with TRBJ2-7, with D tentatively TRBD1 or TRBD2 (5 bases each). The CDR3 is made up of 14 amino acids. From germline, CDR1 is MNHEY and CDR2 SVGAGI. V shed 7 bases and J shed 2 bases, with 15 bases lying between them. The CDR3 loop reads CASKWDPNTYEQYF. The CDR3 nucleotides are TGTGCCAGCAAATGGGACCCGAACACCTACGAGCAGTACTTC.

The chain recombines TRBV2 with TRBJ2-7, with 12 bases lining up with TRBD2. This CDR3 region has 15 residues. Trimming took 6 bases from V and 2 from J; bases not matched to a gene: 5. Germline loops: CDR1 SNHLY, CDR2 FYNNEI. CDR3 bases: TGTGCCAGCAGCCAACTAGCGGGGGGTGCCTACGAGCAGTACTTC. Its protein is CASSQLAGGAYEQYF. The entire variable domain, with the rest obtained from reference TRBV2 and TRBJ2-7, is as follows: EPEVTQTPSHQVTQMGQEVILRCVPISNHLYFYWYRQILGQKVEFLVSFYNNEISEKSEIFDDQFSVERPDGSNFTLKIRSTKLEDSAMYFCASSQLAGGAYEQYFGPGTRLTVT.

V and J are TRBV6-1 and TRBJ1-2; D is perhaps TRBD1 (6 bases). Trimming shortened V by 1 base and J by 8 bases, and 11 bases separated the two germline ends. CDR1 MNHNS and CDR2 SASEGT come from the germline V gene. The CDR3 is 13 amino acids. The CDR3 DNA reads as TGTGCCAGCAGTGAAGAAGGCAGGGGCGGCTACACCTTC. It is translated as CASSEEGRGGYTF.

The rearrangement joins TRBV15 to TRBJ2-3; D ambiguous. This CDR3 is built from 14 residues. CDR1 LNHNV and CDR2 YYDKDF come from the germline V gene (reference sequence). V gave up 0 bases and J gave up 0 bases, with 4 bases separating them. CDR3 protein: CATSRDTSTDTQYF. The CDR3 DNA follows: TGTGCCACCAGCAGAGATACAAGCACAGATACGCAGTATTTT.

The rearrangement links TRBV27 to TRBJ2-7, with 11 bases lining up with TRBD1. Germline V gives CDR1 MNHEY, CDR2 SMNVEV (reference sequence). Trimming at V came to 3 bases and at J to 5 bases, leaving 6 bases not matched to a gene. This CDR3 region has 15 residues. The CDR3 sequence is CASSFAGQGADEQYF. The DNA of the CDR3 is TGTGCCAGCAGTTTCGCTGGACAGGGGGCCGACGAGCAGTACTTC.

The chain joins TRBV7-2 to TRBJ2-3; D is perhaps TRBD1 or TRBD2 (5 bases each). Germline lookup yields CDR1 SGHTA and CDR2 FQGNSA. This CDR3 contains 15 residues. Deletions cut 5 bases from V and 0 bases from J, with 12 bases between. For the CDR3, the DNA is TGTGCCAGCAGCGTCTCAGGGAGTAGCACAGATACGCAGTATTTT. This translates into CASSVSGSSTDTQYF.

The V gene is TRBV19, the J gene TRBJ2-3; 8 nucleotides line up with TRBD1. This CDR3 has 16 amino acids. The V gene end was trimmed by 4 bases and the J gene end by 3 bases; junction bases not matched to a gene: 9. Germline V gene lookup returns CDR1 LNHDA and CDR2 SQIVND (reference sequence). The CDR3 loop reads CASSTRTGPSTDTQYF. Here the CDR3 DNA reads TGTGCCAGTAGTACACGGACAGGGCCCAGTACAGATACGCAGTATTTT.

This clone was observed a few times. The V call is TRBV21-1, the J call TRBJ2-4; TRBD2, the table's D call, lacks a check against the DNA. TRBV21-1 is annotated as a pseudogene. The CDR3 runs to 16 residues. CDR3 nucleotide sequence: TGTGCCAGCAGCAACCGGGAAAACCTAGCCAAAAACATTCAGTACTTC. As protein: CASSNRENLAKNIQYF.

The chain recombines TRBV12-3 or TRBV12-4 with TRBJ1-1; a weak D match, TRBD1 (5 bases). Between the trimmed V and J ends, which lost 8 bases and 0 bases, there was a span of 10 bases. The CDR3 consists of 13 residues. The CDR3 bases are TGTGCCAGCTACCGGGGCCTGAACACTGAAGCTTTCTTT. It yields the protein CASYRGLNTEAFF.